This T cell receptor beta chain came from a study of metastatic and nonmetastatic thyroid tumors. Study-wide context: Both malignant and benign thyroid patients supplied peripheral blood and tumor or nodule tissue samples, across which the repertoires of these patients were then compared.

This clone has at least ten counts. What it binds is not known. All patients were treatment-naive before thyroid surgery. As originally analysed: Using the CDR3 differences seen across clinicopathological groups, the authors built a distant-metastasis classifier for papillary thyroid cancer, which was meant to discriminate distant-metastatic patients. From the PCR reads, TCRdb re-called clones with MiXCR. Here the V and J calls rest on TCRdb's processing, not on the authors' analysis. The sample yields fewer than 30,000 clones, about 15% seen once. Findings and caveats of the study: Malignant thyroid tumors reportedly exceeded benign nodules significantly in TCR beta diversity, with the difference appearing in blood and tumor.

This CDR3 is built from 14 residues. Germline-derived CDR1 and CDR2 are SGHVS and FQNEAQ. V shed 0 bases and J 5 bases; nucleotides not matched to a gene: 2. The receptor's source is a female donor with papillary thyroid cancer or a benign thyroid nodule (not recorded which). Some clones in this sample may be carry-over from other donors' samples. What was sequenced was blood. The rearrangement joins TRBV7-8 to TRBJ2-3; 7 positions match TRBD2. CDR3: CASSLAPSGDTQYF. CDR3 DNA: TGTGCCAGCAGCTTAGCTCCTAGCGGAGATACGCAGTATTTT.